Sequencing of this TCR beta chain was carried out in a study of T cells in Graves' hyperthyroidism and ophthalmopathy. Many counts were recorded for this clonotype. Its specificity is not known. Notes on the study in general: In the analysis, a 13 V-J model separated ophthalmopathy from stable hyperthyroidism.

TCR beta CDR3 regions were amplified from RNA. First-round RT-PCR with HTBI primers amplified the TCR CDR3 region. TCRdb reprocessed the multiplex PCR reads via MiXCR and lists one record per CDR3 protein. The table has around 250,000 distinct CDR3 sequences, 13% to 15% seen once. Each diagnosis was grounded in clinical symptoms, serum thyroxine and TRAb, thyroid ultrasound, and orbital computed tomography. Germline lookup yields CDR1 SGHDN and CDR2 FVKESK. V lost 1 base to trimming and J lost 5 bases; unmatched junction nucleotides: 3. The CDR3 covers 15 residues. The sequenced material came from blood. The chain recombines TRBV14 with TRBJ2-1; 9 bases align to TRBD1. The TCR was taken from a woman aged 40 to 50 with Graves' hyperthyroidism that later progressed to Graves' ophthalmopathy. The CDR3 coding sequence is TGTGCCAGCAGCCAAGGGGACAGGGTCGACAATGAGCAGTTCTTC. Protein sequence: CASSQGDRVDNEQFF.